This T cell receptor (beta chain) originates from a study of blood T cell repertoires in COVID-19 (TCRdb year 2020). About the study as a whole: Samples covering the acute and convalescent phases of COVID-19 were provided by collaborators in the United States, Italy and Spain. The sample metadata nearly always contained a de-identified subject ID, COVID-19 status, age in years and sex. Subjects who had been exposed to COVID-19, were actively infected with it, or had recovered from it provided the deeply sampled blood TCRbeta repertoires that made up the dataset. HLA class I and class II types, where available, came from metadata supplied by the sample provider rather than from assay-based typing. The prospective study material was composed of cDNA or gDNA derived from T cells, B-cell-depleted T cells, or PBMCs. The repertoires were made available in a free public database intended to serve as a resource for research on the immune response to SARS-CoV-2. The samples were drawn from two sources: the first 160 participants of the ongoing ImmuneRACE study, and 950 to 1,500 subjects contributed by 6 global collaborators.

In regard to this clone: What antigen it recognizes has not been identified. No base quality values were provided; no much bigger clone lies one nucleotide off.

TCRbeta CDR3 regions were amplified from genomic DNA using the immunoSEQ Assay, a bias-controlled multiplex PCR. As for the authors' bioinformatics: The number of nucleated cells in each sample was estimated by amplification of reference gene primers within the assay. To quantify the absolute abundance of each unique TCRbeta CDR3 rearrangement, sequence reads were collapsed and filtered. For each sample, productive Simpson clonality was calculated as the square root of Simpson's diversity index over productive rearrangements. Held by TCRdb, this immuneACCESS table contains in-frame sequences only and omits some clones. Under half of the omission traces to an unresolved V gene where checked; the cause of the rest is unknown. For V, J and clone size, that table is used; D and trimming come from the DNA. The sample yields 200,000 or so clones; around four fifths were counted once. Roughly 5% of the sample rests with the top ten.

V is reduced by 3 bases and J by 9 bases, leaving a spacing of 15 bases between them. There are 13 amino acids in the CDR3, from cysteine to phenylalanine inclusive. Only the CDR3 region is kept as DNA, spanning 39 bases read in frame from base 1. The germline V gene gives CDR1 as SGHRS and CDR2 as YFSETQ. Samples from volunteer blood donors who had recovered from COVID-19 were contributed by a second Seattle source. Whole blood was collected in K2EDTA tubes by collaborating institutions according to the institutions' own protocols. For TCRbeta analysis, collaborators shipped samples in one of three forms: frozen whole blood, isolated PBMCs, or DNA extracted from either of those sample types. What the research found in general, with its limitations: The quantity of clinical and demographic metadata differed by source and by participant and was supplied without curation.

The receptor chain draws on TRBV5-1 and TRBJ1-1, with a weak D call of TRBD1 (6 bases match). This receptor was taken from a woman in her sixties or seventies who had recovered from COVID-19. Sequencing used peripheral blood. The CDR3 reads CASSSADRDKAFF. The sequenced DNA: TGCGCCAGCAGCTCTGCCGACCGGGACAAAGCTTTCTTT.